These 27 T cell receptor beta chains were all obtained from the same sample, sequenced in a study of neurological immune-mediated disorders. In TCRdb, the 5' RACE reads were re-called with MiXCR into one record per CDR3 protein. The sample contains 55,000 or so distinct CDR3 sequences, about 4% of which appear only once. The sequencing sample was made of CD4+ T cells from blood. The origin of the receptors is a woman aged 35 to 49 with multiple sclerosis.

This clonotype was detected ten times or more. The V and J genes are TRBV5-1 and TRBJ2-6; D remains ambiguous. This CDR3 spans 18 amino acids. CDR1 SGHRS and CDR2 YFSETQ come from the germline V gene. Between the trimmed V and J ends, which lost 4 bases and 0 bases, there was a span of 17 bases. The CDR3 region is CASSHGGTKSSGANVLTF. CDR3 coding DNA: TGCGCCAGCAGCCACGGCGGTACCAAGAGCTCTGGGGCCAACGTCCTGACTTTC.

There are many counts of this clonotype. This chain links TRBV15 with TRBJ2-5, with D maybe TRBD1 (6 bases). The CDR3 consists of 13 residues. Germline lookup yields CDR1 LNHNV and CDR2 YYDKDF (reference sequence). Trimming removed 11 bases at V and 0 bases at J, with 13 bases between. CDR3 sequence reads: CAGSRGYQETQYF. Here the CDR3 DNA reads TGTGCCGGAAGTAGGGGGTACCAAGAGACCCAGTACTTC.

Many counts were recorded for this clonotype. The chain combines TRBV9 with TRBJ1-1, with 7 positions matching TRBD1. The CDR3 sequence is 14 residues long. CDR1 SGDLS and CDR2 YYNGEE come from the germline V gene. Germline trimming cut 0 bases from V and 1 base from J; bases unmatched to any gene: 0. CDR3 DNA sequence: TGTGCCAGCAGCGTAGGGGACAGGAACACTGAAGCTTTCTTT. It is translated as CASSVGDRNTEAFF.

This clonotype has a count of ten or more. V gene TRBV5-1 combines with J gene TRBJ2-3, with 8 positions matching TRBD2. Germline CDR1 reads SGHRS; CDR2 reads YFSETQ. The CDR3 runs 17 residues. Trimming removed 0 bases from V and 4 bases from J; junction bases left unmatched: 10. The CDR3 loop is CASSLVRSGGSADTQYF. In DNA, the CDR3 is TGCGCCAGCAGCTTGGTCCGCAGCGGGGGCTCAGCAGATACGCAGTATTTT.

In its sample, this clonotype was seen many times. The chain couples TRBV14 to TRBJ1-6; D unclear. Deletions cut 1 base from V and 10 bases from J, with 11 bases between. The CDR3 runs 14 residues. CDR1 and CDR2 from the germline V gene are SGHDN and FVKESK. The chain's CDR3 is CASSQVQGFSPLHF. The CDR3 DNA follows: TGTGCCAGCAGCCAAGTTCAAGGGTTCTCACCCCTCCACTTT. Variable domain in full (rest from reference TRBV14 and TRBJ1-6): EAGVTQFPSHSVIEKGQTVTLRCDPISGHDNLYWYRRVMGKEIKFLLHFVKESKQDESGMPNNRFLAERTGGTYSTLKVQPAELEDSGVYFCASSQVQGFSPLHFGNGTRLTVT.

This clonotype was found many times. This chain connects TRBV10-3 to TRBJ1-1; tentative D call: TRBD1 (5 bases). Trimming cost V 3 bases and J 3 bases, with 8 bases left between them. The germline CDR1 and CDR2 sequences are ENHRY and SYGVKD. CDR3 length equals 13 residues. The CDR3 spells CAISDSGYTEAFF. The CDR3 DNA is TGTGCCATCAGTGATTCAGGGTACACTGAAGCTTTCTTT.

This clonotype appeared many times. J is TRBJ2-5 and V is TRBV5-1; D unclear. The CDR3 is 14 residues long. The germline gives CDR1 SGHRS, CDR2 YFSETQ. V lost 1 base, J lost 1 base, and 8 bases lay in between. In DNA form, the CDR3 reads TGCGCCAGCAGCTTGTATGGGCCCCAAGAGACCCAGTACTTC. Its protein product is CASSLYGPQETQYF.

This clonotype was observed at least ten times. This sequence joins TRBV18 and TRBJ2-7; 7 nucleotides line up with TRBD1. Germline trimming cut 3 bases from V and 0 bases from J; bases unmatched to any gene: 5. Germline V gene lookup returns CDR1 KGHSH and CDR2 LQKENI. This CDR3 is built from 15 residues. DNA of the CDR3: TGTGCCAGCTCACCCAGGGACAGCAACTCCTACGAGCAGTACTTC. This codes for CASSPRDSNSYEQYF.

This clonotype was counted at least ten times. This chain joins TRBV6-1 and TRBJ2-7, with 11 positions matching TRBD2. CDR3 length: 12 residues. Germline V gene lookup returns CDR1 MNHNS and CDR2 SASEGT. V gave up 6 bases and J gave up 7 bases; unmatched junction bases: 2. The CDR3 DNA reads TGTGCCAGCAGGTTAGCGGGGGGGGAGCAGTACTTC. This translates into CASRLAGGEQYF.

This clonotype was found many times. This chain links TRBV7-9 with TRBJ2-3; D tentatively fits TRBD1 or TRBD2 (5 bases each). V was trimmed by 5 bases and J by 3 bases, leaving 15 bases between them. The CDR3 loop spans 15 amino acids. Germline V gene sequence: CDR1 SEHNR, CDR2 FQNEAQ (reference sequence). CDR3 bases: TGTGCCAGCAGCCCTTGGGCAGGGACGACAGATACGCAGTATTTT. It codes for CASSPWAGTTDTQYF. Variable domain in full (rest from reference TRBV7-9 and TRBJ2-3): DTGVSQNPRHKITKRGQNVTFRCDPISEHNRLYWYRQTLGQGPEFLTYFQNEAQLEKSRLLSDRFSAERPKGSFSTLEIQRTEQGDSAMYLCASSPWAGTTDTQYFGPGTRLTVL.

This clonotype was seen ten or more times. This rearrangement joins TRBV5-1 to TRBJ1-4; D is unclear. CDR3 length: 15 amino acids. V dropped 0 bases and J dropped 5 bases, with 11 bases sitting between them. Germline V lookup: CDR1 SGHRS, CDR2 YFSETQ. The CDR3 sequence is CASSLDTRRNEKLFF. The CDR3 DNA is TGCGCCAGCAGCTTGGACACCCGGAGGAATGAAAAACTGTTTTTT.

This clonotype was detected ten times or more. CDR3 amino acids: CATSTNIEDTQYF. The CDR3 nucleotides are TGTGCCACCAGCACAAACATCGAAGATACGCAGTATTTT. The chain carries TRBV15 and TRBJ2-3; no firm D call. Germline-derived CDR1 and CDR2 are LNHNV and YYDKDF (reference sequence). V lost 4 bases, J lost 5 bases, and 10 bases lay in between. The CDR3 length is 13 residues.

This clonotype appeared a few times. This chain connects TRBV7-2 to TRBJ1-6; a weak D match, TRBD1 (5 bases). The V and J ends lost 5 bases and 9 bases respectively, with 17 bases between them. Germline-derived CDR1 and CDR2 are SGHTA and FQGNSA. The CDR3 has 15 amino acids. The DNA for the CDR3 is TGTGCCAGCAGCGGGGCAGGGTTGGCGAGTTCACCCCTCCACTTT. Protein: CASSGAGLASSPLHF.

This clonotype has a count of ten or more. V and J are TRBV9 and TRBJ1-6; tentatively, D is TRBD1 (6 bases). Trimming pared 3 bases from V and 7 bases from J, leaving 14 bases between. The length of the CDR3 is 15 residues. CDR1 and CDR2 from the germline V gene are SGDLS and YYNGEE. For the CDR3, the DNA is TGTGCCAGCAGCGGAGCCGGGACAATGAATTCACCCCTCCACTTT. Protein sequence: CASSGAGTMNSPLHF.

The rearrangement uses TRBV12-3 or TRBV12-4 and TRBJ1-1, with no clear D. Deletions cut 6 bases from V and 3 bases from J, with 17 bases between. CDR3 length equals 15 residues. The CDR3 DNA reads as TGTGCCAGCAGCCCCGGACTAGGTAGGGACACTGAAGCTTTCTTT. Protein: CASSPGLGRDTEAFF.

This clonotype was seen repeatedly, ten times or more. J is TRBJ1-1 and V is TRBV6-5; maybe TRBD1 (6 bases). The length of the CDR3 is 15 residues. Germline V lookup: CDR1 MNHEY, CDR2 SVGAGI. Trimming removed 0 bases from V and 4 bases from J, with 12 bases in between. The CDR3 DNA follows: TGTGCCAGCAGTTACTCGGCAGGGGTGGCCACTGAAGCTTTCTTT. It codes for CASSYSAGVATEAFF.

This clonotype was counted ten times or more. The chain employs TRBV20-1 and TRBJ2-7; possibly TRBD1 or TRBD2 for D (5 bases each). The CDR3 extends over 15 amino acids. Looked up from germline, CDR1 is DFQATT and CDR2 is SNEGSKA (reference sequence). Trimming shortened V by 6 bases and J by 0 bases, and 18 bases separated the two germline ends. In DNA form, the CDR3 reads TGCAGTGCGGTCCGGGGCAACGACTTCTCCTACGAGCAGTACTTC. Amino acids: CSAVRGNDFSYEQYF.

Many counts were recorded for this clonotype. The chain combines TRBV5-1 with TRBJ1-1; a weak D match, TRBD1 (6 bases). Germline V gene data show CDR1 as SGHRS and CDR2 as YFSETQ. This CDR3 comprises 15 residues. V lost 3 bases to trimming and J lost 0 bases, with 12 bases between them. The CDR3 DNA is TGCGCCAGCAGCTGGGGGGCAGGGGTGAACACTGAAGCTTTCTTT. Translation gives CASSWGAGVNTEAFF.

This clonotype was observed at least ten times. The chain couples TRBV2 to TRBJ2-6; the match to TRBD1 covers 7 bases. V shed 6 bases and J 2 bases; nucleotides not matched to a gene: 22. CDR3 size: 21 residues. The germline V gene has CDR1 SNHLY and CDR2 FYNNEI. CDR3 nucleotides: TGTGCCAGCAGGGGACAGCTATTTACCCTGGGGCCCAACCCTGGGGCCAACGTCCTGACTTTC. Residues: CASRGQLFTLGPNPGANVLTF.

This clonotype was seen at least ten times. The V and J genes are TRBV11-2 and TRBJ1-3, with a weak D call TRBD1 (6 bases). The CDR3 contains 16 residues. Germline CDR1 SGHAT, CDR2 FQNNGV. Trimming pared 5 bases from V and 4 bases from J, leaving 18 bases between. The DNA of the CDR3 is TGTGCCAGCAGCCGTTACAGGGTAGAAACAGGAAACACCATATATTTT. It codes for CASSRYRVETGNTIYF.

This clonotype has at least ten counts. The chain carries TRBV15 and TRBJ2-4; D uncertain. CDR1 and CDR2 from the germline V gene are LNHNV and YYDKDF (reference sequence). V was trimmed by 0 bases and J by 8 bases, leaving 5 bases between them. The CDR3 is made up of 12 amino acids. CDR3: CATSRDEDIQYF. The CDR3, as DNA: TGTGCCACCAGCAGAGATGAAGACATTCAGTACTTC.

In this sample, this clonotype turned up many times. This chain uses TRBV5-6 with TRBJ2-5, with D uncertain. The CDR3 has 12 residues. CDR1 is SGHDT, CDR2 YYEEEE, per germline. Deletions cut 4 bases from V and 5 bases from J, with 9 bases between. The CDR3 region is CASSILKETQYF. Written as DNA, the CDR3 is TGTGCCAGCAGCATCCTCAAGGAGACCCAGTACTTC.

This clonotype has a count of ten or more. V usage is TRBV5-1 and J usage is TRBJ1-1; 8 nucleotides line up with TRBD1. The trim removed 3 bases at V and 0 bases at J, leaving 16 bases unmatched. Germline V CDR1 and CDR2: SGHRS, YFSETQ. The CDR3 is 19 amino acids. CDR3 region: CASSWALPRTGPMNTEAFF. In DNA form, the CDR3 reads TGCGCCAGCAGCTGGGCCCTACCTCGGACAGGGCCGATGAACACTGAAGCTTTCTTT. Full variable domain (outside the CDR3, taken from reference TRBV5-1 and TRBJ1-1): KAGVTQTPRYLIKTRGQQVTLSCSPISGHRSVSWYQQTPGQGLQFLFEYFSETQRNKGNFPGRFSGRQFSNSRSEMNVSTLELGDSALYLCASSWALPRTGPMNTEAFFGQGTRLTVV.

The table lists this clonotype with many counts. It may be a read error: a sequence one base away is much more abundant. V gene TRBV11-2 combines with J gene TRBJ2-1; D not certain. This CDR3 has 13 amino acids. CDR1 is SGHAT, CDR2 FQNNGV, per germline. CDR3 region: CVSSLGQVNEQFF. Written as DNA, the CDR3 is TGTGTCAGCAGCTTAGGTCAGGTTAATGAGCAGTTCTTC.

As to this clonotype: A much bigger clone sits one base away, suggesting this may be a read error. V and J are TRBV24-1 and TRBJ2-1; D gene unclear. Germline lookup yields CDR1 KGHDR and CDR2 SFDVKD. This CDR3 region has 12 residues. CDR3 residues: CAPSDSRNEQFF. DNA of the CDR3: TGTGCCCCCAGTGATTCGCGGAATGAGCAGTTCTTC.

In this sample, this clonotype turned up many times. The chain couples TRBV20-1 to TRBJ2-3, with D possibly being TRBD2 (6 bases). CDR1 and CDR2 (germline): DFQATT, SNEGSKA (reference sequence). V lost 3 bases and J lost 3, with 13 bases in between. There are 14 residues in the CDR3. The CDR3 coding sequence is TGCAGTGCTAGCGGCGGGGAAGGGACAGATACGCAGTATTTT. Translated, it gives CSASGGEGTDTQYF.

This clonotype was counted many times. This rearrangement joins TRBV7-2 to TRBJ2-3; D might be TRBD2 (6 bases). The CDR3 consists of 17 residues. With 5 bases removed from V and 2 bases from J, the gap between germline ends came to 20 bases. Per the germline V gene, CDR1 is SGHTA and CDR2 is FQGNSA. CDR3 DNA sequence: TGTGCCAGCAGCCTGCCGTTTGGGGCGGGGATCACAGATACGCAGTATTTT. It codes for CASSLPFGAGITDTQYF.